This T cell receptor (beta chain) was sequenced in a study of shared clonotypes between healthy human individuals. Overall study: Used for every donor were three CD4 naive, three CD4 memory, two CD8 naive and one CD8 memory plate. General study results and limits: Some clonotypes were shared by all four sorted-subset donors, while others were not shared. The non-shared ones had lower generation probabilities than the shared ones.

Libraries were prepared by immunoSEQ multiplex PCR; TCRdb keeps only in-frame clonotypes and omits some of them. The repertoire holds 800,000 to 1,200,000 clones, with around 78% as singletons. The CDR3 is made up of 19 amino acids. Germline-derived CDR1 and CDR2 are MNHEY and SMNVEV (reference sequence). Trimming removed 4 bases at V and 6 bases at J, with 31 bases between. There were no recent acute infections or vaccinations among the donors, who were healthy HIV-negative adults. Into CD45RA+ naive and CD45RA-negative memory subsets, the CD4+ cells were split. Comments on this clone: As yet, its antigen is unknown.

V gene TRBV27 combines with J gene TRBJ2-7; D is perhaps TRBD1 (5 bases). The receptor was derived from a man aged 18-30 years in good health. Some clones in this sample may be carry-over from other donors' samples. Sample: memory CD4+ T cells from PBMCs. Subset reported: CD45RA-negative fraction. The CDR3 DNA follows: TGTGCCAGCAGTTACCCACAGGTTCCTAAGGGTTTTCCCTACAGCGAGCAGTACTTC. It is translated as CASSYPQVPKGFPYSEQYF.